There are many counts of the clone carrying this T cell receptor beta chain. The antigen is unknown. This record belongs to a study of T cells in Graves' hyperthyroidism and ophthalmopathy. About the study: Before any treatment, at initial diagnosis, peripheral blood was collected. Broader study findings: Most thyroid clonotypes that were expanded above 0.001 also turned up in blood. Progression to ophthalmopathy was predicted a median of roughly 6.5 months early.

From germline, CDR1 is MDHEN and CDR2 SYDVKM. The CDR3 runs to 13 residues. V lost 8 bases and J lost 3, with 13 bases in between. The source material, RNA transcripts, was used to amplify TCR beta CDR3 regions. HTBI primers were employed in a first-round RT-PCR of the TCR CDR3. Using its own MiXCR run on the multiplex PCR reads, TCRdb lists one record per CDR3 protein. The data show 300,000 to 450,000 distinct CDR3 sequences, about a sixth seen once. At least 3 on the Clinical Activity Score was recorded for ophthalmopathy patients, who also had NOSPECS grade at least 4 and duration under 3 months. Source material: blood. The chain employs TRBV28 and TRBJ1-2; D might be TRBD1 (5 bases). The receptor was isolated from a woman between 40 and 55 years old with Graves' ophthalmopathy. CDR3: CASGGGPDYGYTF. The CDR3 DNA sequence: TGTGCCAGCGGTGGGGGTCCGGACTATGGCTACACCTTC.